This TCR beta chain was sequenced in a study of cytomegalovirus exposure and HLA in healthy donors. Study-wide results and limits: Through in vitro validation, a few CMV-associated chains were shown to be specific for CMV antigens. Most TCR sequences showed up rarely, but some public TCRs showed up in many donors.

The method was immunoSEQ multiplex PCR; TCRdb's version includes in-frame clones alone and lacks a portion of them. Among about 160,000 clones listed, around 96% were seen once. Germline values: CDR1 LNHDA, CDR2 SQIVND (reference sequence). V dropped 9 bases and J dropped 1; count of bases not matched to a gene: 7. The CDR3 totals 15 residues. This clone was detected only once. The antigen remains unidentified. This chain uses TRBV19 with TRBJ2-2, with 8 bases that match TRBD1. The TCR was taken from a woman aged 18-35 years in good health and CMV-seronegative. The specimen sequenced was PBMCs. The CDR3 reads CASQGQGQNTGELFF. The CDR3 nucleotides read TGTGCCAGCCAAGGACAGGGACAGAACACCGGGGAGCTGTTTTTT. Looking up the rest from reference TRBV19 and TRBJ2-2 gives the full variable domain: DGGITQSPKYLFRKEGQNVTLSCEQNLNHDAMYWYRQDPGQGLRLIYYSQIVNDFQKGDIAEGYSVSREKKESFPLTVTSAQKNPTAFYLCASQGQGQNTGELFFGEGSRLTVL.